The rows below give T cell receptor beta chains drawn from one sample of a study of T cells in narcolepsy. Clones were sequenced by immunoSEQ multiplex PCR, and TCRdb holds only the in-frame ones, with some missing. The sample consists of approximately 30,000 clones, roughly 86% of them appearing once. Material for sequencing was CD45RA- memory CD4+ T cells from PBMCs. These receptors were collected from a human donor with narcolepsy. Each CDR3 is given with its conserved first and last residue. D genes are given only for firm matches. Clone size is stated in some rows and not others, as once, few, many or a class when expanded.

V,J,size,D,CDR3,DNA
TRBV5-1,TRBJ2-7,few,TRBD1,CASSYDRGLGEQYF,TGCGCCAGCAGCTACGACAGGGGGCTAGGCGAGCAGTACTTC
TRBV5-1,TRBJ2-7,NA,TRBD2,CASNGGAFHEQYF,TGCGCCAGCAACGGGGGGGCGTTCCACGAGCAGTACTTC
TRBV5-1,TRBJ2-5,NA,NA,CASSSLGVAEKPQYF,TGTGCCAGCAGCTCCCTCGGGGTAGCGGAGAAGCCCCAGTACTTC
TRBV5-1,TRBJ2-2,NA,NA,CASSLAGDTGELFF,TGCGCCAGCAGCTTGGCGGGCGATACCGGGGAGCTGTTTTTT
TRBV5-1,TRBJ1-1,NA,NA,CASSLGTWNTEAFF,TGCGCCAGCAGCTTGGGGACGTGGAACACTGAAGCTTTCTTT
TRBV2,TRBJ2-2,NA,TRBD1,CASRDRANTGELFF,TGTGCCAGCAGGGACAGGGCGAACACCGGGGAGCTGTTTTTT
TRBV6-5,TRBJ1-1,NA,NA,CASSEDVLGKAFF,TGTGCCAGCAGTGAAGATGTTTTGGGGAAAGCTTTCTTT
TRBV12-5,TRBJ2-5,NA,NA,CASGFMGGPGETQYF,TGTGCTAGTGGTTTTATGGGGGGGCCAGGGGAGACCCAGTACTTC
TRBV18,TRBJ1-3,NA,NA,CASSRQGTGNTIYF,TGTGCCAGCTCACGTCAGGGTACTGGAAACACCATATATTTT
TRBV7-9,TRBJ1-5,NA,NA,CASSLGQTNQPQHF,TGTGCCAGCAGCTTGGGGCAGACAAACCAGCCCCAGCATTTT
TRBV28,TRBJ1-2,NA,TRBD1,CASSSLLGQGSGYTF,TGTGCCAGCAGTTCCCTTCTCGGACAGGGAAGTGGCTACACCTTC
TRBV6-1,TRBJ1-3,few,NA,CASRSGSGNTIYF,TGTGCCAGCAGATCGGGATCCGGAAACACCATATATTTT
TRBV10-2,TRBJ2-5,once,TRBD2,CASSESSWGGETQYF,TGCGCCAGCAGTGAGTCCTCCTGGGGGGGAGAGACCCAGTACTTC
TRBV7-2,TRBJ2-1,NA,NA,CASSLAPSGEQFF,TGTGCCAGCAGCTTAGCGCCCAGCGGTGAGCAGTTCTTC
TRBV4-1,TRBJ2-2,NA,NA,CASSQALANTGELFF,TGCGCCAGCAGCCAAGCTCTGGCGAACACCGGGGAGCTGTTTTTT
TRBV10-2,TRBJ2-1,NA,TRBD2,CASGLAGTNEQFF,TGCGCCAGCGGCCTAGCGGGTACGAATGAGCAGTTCTTC
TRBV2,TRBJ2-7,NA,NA,CASRVGGAGEQYF,TGTGCCAGCAGAGTGGGGGGCGCGGGGGAGCAGTACTTC
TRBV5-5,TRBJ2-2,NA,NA,CASSLGQGEGTGELFF,TGTGCCAGCAGCTTGGGGCAGGGAGAGGGCACCGGGGAGCTGTTTTTT
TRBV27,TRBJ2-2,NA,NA,CASRKPQYADTGELFF,TGTGCCAGCAGAAAGCCCCAGTATGCGGACACCGGGGAGCTGTTTTTT
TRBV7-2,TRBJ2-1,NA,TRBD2,CASRNRLASGGINEQFF,TGTGCCAGCAGGAATAGGTTGGCTAGCGGGGGGATAAATGAGCAGTTCTTC
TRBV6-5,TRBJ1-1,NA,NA,CASSYSGAMTDTEAFF,TGTGCCAGCAGTTACTCGGGAGCGATGACGGACACTGAAGCTTTCTTT
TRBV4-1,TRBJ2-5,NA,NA,CASTRGSSSMETQYF,TGCGCCAGCACCCGGGGGTCCTCTAGTATGGAGACCCAGTACTTC
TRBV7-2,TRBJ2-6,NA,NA,CASSLQGTGANVLTF,TGTGCCAGCAGCTTACAGGGGACTGGGGCCAACGTCCTGACTTTC
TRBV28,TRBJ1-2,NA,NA,CASSFSRGYTF,TGTGCCAGCAGTTTTTCGAGGGGCTACACCTTC